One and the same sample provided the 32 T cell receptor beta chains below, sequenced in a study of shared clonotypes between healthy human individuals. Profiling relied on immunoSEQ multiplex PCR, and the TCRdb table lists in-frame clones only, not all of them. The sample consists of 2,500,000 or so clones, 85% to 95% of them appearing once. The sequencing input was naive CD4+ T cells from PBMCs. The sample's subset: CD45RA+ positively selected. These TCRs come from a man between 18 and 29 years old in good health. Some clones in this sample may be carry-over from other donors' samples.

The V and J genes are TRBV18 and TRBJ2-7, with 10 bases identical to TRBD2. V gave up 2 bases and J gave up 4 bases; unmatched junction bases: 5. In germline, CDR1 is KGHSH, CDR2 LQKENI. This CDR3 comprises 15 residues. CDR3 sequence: CASSPTLAGAYEQYF. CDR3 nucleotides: TGTGCCAGCTCACCAACGCTAGCGGGAGCTTACGAGCAGTACTTC.

CDR3 nucleotides: TGTGCCAGCTCACCAGGGGGCGCGATCAATGAGCAGTTCTTC. Amino acids: CASSPGGAINEQFF. This chain connects TRBV18 to TRBJ2-1; D perhaps matches TRBD1 (6 bases). V gave up 2 bases and J gave up 6 bases, with 11 bases separating them. The CDR3 loop spans 14 amino acids. CDR1 KGHSH and CDR2 LQKENI come from the germline V gene.

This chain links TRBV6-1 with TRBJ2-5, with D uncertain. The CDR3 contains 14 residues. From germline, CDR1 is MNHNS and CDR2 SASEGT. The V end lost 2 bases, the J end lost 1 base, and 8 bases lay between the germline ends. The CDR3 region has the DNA TGTGCCAGCAGTGAATCCGGCGCCCAAGAGACCCAGTACTTC. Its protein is CASSESGAQETQYF.

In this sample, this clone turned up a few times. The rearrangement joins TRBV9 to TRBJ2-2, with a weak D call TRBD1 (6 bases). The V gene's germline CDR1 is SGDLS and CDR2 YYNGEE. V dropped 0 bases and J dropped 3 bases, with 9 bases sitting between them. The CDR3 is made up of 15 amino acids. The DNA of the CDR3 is TGTGCCAGCAGCGTAGGTCCAGGGGACACCGGGGAGCTGTTTTTT. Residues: CASSVGPGDTGELFF.

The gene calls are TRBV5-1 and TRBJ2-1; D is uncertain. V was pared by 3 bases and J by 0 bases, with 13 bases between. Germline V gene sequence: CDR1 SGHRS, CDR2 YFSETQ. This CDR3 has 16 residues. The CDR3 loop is CASSSMTAGSYNEQFF. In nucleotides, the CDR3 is TGCGCCAGCAGCTCCATGACGGCTGGCTCCTACAATGAGCAGTTCTTC.

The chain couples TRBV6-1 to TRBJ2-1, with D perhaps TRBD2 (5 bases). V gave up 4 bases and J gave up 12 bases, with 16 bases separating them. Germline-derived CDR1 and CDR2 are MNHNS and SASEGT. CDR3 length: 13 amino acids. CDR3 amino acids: CASSAMGPAGQFF. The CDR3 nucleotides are TGTGCCAGCAGTGCCATGGGCCCGGCGGGGCAGTTCTTC.

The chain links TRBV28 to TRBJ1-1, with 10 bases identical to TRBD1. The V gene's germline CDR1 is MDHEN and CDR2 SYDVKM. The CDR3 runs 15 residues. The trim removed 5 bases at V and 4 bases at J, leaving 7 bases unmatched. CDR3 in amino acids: CASSLRQGAGTEAFF. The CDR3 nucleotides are TGTGCCAGCAGTCTCCGACAGGGGGCTGGCACTGAAGCTTTCTTT.

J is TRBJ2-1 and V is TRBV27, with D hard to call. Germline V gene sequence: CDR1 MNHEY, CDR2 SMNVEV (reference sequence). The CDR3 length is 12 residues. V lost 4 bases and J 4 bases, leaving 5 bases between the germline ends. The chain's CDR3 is CASSSVYNEQFF. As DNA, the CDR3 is TGTGCCAGCAGTTCCGTGTACAATGAGCAGTTCTTC.

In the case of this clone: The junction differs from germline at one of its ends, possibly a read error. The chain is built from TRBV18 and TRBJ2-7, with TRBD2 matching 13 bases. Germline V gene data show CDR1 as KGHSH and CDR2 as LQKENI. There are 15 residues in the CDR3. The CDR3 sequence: CASSSPGLAGYEQYF. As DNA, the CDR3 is TGTGCCAGCTCATCACCGGGACTAGCGGGATACGAGCAGTACTTC.

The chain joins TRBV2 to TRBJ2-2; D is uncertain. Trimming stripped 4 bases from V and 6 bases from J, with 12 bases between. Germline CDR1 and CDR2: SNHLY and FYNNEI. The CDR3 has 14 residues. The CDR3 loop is CASSGTGPAGELFF. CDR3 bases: TGTGCCAGCAGTGGGACGGGTCCCGCCGGGGAGCTGTTTTTT. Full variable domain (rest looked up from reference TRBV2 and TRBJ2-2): EPEVTQTPSHQVTQMGQEVILRCVPISNHLYFYWYRQILGQKVEFLVSFYNNEISEKSEIFDDQFSVERPDGSNFTLKIRSTKLEDSAMYFCASSGTGPAGELFFGEGSRLTVL.

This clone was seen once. DNA for the CDR3: TGTGCCATCAGCAACCGGGACAGGGCCTCCAATGAGCAGTTCTTC. This codes for CAISNRDRASNEQFF. The V call is TRBV10-3, the J call TRBJ2-1, with 9 bases identical to TRBD1. There are 15 residues in the CDR3. The germline CDR1 and CDR2 sequences are ENHRY and SYGVKD. V was pared by 6 bases and J by 6 bases, with 9 bases of the junction left unmatched.

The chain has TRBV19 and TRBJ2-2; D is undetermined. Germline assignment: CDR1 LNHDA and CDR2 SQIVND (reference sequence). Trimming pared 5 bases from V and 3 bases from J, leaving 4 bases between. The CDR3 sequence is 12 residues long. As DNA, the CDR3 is TGTGCCAGTAGTTTGGACACCGGGGAGCTGTTTTTT. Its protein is CASSLDTGELFF.

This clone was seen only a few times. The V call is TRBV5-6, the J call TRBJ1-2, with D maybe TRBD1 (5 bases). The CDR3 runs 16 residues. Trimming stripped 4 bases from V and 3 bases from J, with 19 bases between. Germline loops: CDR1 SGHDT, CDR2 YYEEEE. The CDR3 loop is CASSPVEGTADYGYTF. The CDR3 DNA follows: TGTGCCAGCAGCCCGGTGGAGGGGACTGCGGACTATGGCTACACCTTC.

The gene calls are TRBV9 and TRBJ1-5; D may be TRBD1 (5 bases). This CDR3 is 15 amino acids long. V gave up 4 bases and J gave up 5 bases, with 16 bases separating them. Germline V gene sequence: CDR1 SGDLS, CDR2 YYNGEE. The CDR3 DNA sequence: TGTGCCAGCAGCCCGGTGGGGCACCAAGATCAGCCCCAGCATTTT. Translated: CASSPVGHQDQPQHF.

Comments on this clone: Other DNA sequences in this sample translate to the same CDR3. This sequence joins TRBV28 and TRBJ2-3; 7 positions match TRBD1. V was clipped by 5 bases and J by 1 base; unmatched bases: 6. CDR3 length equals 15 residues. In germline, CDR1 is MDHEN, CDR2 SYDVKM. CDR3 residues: CASSPGGLGTDTQYF. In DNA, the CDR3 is TGTGCCAGCAGTCCAGGGGGATTGGGCACAGATACGCAGTATTTT. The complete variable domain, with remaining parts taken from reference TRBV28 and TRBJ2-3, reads DVKVTQSSRYLVKRTGEKVFLECVQDMDHENMFWYRQDPGLGLRLIYFSYDVKMKEKGDIPEGYSVSREKKERFSLILESASTNQTSMYLCASSPGGLGTDTQYFGPGTRLTVL.

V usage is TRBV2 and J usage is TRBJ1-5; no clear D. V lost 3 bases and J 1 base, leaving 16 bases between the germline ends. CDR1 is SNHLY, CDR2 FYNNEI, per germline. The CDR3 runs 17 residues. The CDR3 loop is CASSDFIGIMSNQPQHF. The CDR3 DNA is TGTGCCAGCAGTGATTTTATTGGCATCATGAGCAATCAGCCCCAGCATTTT.

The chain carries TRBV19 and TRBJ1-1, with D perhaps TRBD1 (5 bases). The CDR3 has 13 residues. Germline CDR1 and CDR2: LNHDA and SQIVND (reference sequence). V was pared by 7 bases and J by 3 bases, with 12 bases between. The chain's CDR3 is CASISAGYTEAFF. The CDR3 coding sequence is TGTGCCAGTATCTCTGCAGGGTACACTGAAGCTTTCTTT.

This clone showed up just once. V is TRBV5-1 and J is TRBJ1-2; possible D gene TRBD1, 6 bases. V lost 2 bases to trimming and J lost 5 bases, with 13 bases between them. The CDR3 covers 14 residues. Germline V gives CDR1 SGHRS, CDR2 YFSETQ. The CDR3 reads CASSFGGPGYGYTF. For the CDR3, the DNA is TGCGCCAGCAGCTTCGGGGGCCCGGGATATGGCTACACCTTC.

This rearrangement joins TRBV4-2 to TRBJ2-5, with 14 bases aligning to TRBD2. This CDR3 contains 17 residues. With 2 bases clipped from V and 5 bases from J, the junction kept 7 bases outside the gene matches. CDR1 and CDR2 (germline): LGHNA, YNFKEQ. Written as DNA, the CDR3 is TGTGCCAGCAGCCAAAATGGACTAGCGGGAGGAGTGGAGACCCAGTACTTC. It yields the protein CASSQNGLAGGVETQYF.

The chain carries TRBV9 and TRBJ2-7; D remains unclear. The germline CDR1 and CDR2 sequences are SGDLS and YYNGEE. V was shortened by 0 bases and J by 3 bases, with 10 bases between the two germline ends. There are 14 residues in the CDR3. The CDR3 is CASSVGKGLYEQYF. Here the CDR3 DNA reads TGTGCCAGCAGCGTAGGGAAGGGTCTCTACGAGCAGTACTTC.

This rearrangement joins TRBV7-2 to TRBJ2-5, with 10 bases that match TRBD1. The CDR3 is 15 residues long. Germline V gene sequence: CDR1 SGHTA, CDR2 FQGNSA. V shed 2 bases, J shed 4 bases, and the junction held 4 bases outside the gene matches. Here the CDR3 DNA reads TGTGCCAGCAGCTTACCCGGGACAGGGGTAGAGACCCAGTACTTC. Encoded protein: CASSLPGTGVETQYF.

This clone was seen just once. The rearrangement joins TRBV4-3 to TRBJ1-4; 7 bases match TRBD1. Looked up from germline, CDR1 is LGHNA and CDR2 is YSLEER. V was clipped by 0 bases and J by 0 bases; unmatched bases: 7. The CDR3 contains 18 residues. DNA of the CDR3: TGCGCCAGCAGCCAAGAAACAGGGGCGAGTGCAACTAATGAAAAACTGTTTTTT. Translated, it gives CASSQETGASATNEKLFF.

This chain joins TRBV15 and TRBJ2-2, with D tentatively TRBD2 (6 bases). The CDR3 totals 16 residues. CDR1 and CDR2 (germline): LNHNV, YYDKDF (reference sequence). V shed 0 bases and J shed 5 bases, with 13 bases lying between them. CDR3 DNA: TGTGCCACCAGCAGAGATTTGGGACTTTCGACCGGGGAGCTGTTTTTT. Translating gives CATSRDLGLSTGELFF.

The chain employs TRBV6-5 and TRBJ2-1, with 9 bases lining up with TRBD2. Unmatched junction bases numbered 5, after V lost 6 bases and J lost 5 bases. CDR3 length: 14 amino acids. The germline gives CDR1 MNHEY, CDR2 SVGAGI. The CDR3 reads CASSRLAGNNEQFF. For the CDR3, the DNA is TGTGCCAGCAGCCGTCTAGCGGGAAACAATGAGCAGTTCTTC.

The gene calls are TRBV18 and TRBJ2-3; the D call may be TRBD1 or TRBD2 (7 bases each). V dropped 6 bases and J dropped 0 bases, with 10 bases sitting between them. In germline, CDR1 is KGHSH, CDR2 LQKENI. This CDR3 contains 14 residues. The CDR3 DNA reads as TGTGCCAGCTCCCAGGGGGGGAGCACAGATACGCAGTATTTT. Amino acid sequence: CASSQGGSTDTQYF. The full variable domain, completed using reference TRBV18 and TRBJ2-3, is NAGVMQNPRHLVRRRGQEARLRCSPMKGHSHVYWYRQLPEEGLKFMVYLQKENIIDESGMPKERFSAEFPKEGPSILRIQQVVRGDSAAYFCASSQGGSTDTQYFGPGTRLTVL.

CDR3 protein: CSAPWGTEAFF. DNA of the CDR3: TGCAGTGCTCCCTGGGGGACTGAAGCTTTCTTT. V is TRBV20-1 and J is TRBJ1-1; D perhaps matches TRBD1 (5 bases). The CDR3 contains 11 residues. Trimming removed 5 bases from V and 5 bases from J, with 9 bases in between. Germline values: CDR1 DFQATT, CDR2 SNEGSKA (reference sequence).

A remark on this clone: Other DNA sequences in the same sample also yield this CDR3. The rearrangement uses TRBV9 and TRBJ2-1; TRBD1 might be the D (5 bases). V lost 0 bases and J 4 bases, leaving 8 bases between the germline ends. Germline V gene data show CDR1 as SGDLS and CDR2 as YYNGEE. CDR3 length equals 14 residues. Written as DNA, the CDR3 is TGTGCCAGCAGCGTAGGACAGCCTTACAATGAGCAGTTCTTC. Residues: CASSVGQPYNEQFF.

The CDR3 region has the DNA TGTGCCAGCAGTGCAGGGGGCAAGGTGAACACTGAAGCTTTCTTT. Its protein is CASSAGGKVNTEAFF. The chain employs TRBV6-5 and TRBJ1-1; 8 nucleotides agree with TRBD1. The CDR3 totals 15 residues. Germline assignment: CDR1 MNHEY and CDR2 SVGAGI. Losses at the gene ends were 5 bases for V and 0 bases for J; bases not matched to a gene: 5.

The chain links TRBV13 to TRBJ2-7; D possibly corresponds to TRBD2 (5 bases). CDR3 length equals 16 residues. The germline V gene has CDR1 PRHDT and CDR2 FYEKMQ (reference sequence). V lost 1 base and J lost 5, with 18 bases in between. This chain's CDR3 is CASSLAPPLGSHEQYF. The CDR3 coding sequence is TGTGCCAGCAGCTTAGCCCCCCCCCTAGGGAGCCACGAGCAGTACTTC.

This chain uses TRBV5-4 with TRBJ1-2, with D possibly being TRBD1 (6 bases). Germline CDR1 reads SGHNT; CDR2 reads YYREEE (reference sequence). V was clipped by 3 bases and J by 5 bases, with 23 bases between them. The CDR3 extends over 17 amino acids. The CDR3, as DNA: TGTGCCAGCAGCTCAGCCCTCCGTACAGGGACCCTTTATGGCTACACCTTC. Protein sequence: CASSSALRTGTLYGYTF.

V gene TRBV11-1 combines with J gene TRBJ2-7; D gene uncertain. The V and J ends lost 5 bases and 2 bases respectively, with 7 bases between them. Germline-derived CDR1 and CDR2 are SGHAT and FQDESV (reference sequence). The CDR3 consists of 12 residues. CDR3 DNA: TGTGCCAGCAGCGGCATGCCCTACGAGCAGTACTTC. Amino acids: CASSGMPYEQYF.

In nucleotides, the CDR3 is TGTGCCAGCAGTCCCTTGGGAGGGGAGCGTGGCTACACCTTC. Amino acids: CASSPLGGERGYTF. This chain links TRBV27 with TRBJ1-2, with D perhaps TRBD1 (5 bases). V lost 5 bases and J 7 bases, leaving 17 bases between the germline ends. Germline CDR1 MNHEY, CDR2 SMNVEV (reference sequence). CDR3 length: 14 amino acids.